Below, 13 T cell receptor beta chains from the same sample are listed, as sequenced in a study of post-analysis software for immune sequencing data. The study, taken as a whole, reports: Among five TRBV segments more frequent in patients than controls were TRBV5-6, TRBV5-1 and TRBV20-1.

Each TCR beta cDNA library carried unique molecular identifiers. TCRdb reprocessed the PCR reads via MiXCR and lists one record per CDR3 protein. Counted here are 600,000 to 700,000 distinct CDR3 sequences, roughly three fifths occurring once; the ten biggest clones make up over 9%. Antigens for these TCRs are unknown. Specimen: blood. The origin of the receptors is a girl aged 2-10 years with multiple sclerosis.

This clonotype was seen a few times. The V call is TRBV7-2, the J call TRBJ2-1; 7 positions match TRBD2. The CDR3 is 16 amino acids. The V gene's germline CDR1 is SGHTA and CDR2 FQGNSA. V dropped 0 bases and J dropped 7; count of bases not matched to a gene: 9. The CDR3 loop is CASSLARVAGHNEQFF. CDR3 DNA sequence: TGTGCCAGCAGCTTAGCGCGAGTAGCGGGCCATAATGAGCAGTTCTTC.

This clonotype was detected only a few times. The chain employs TRBV7-6 and TRBJ2-1; D may correspond to TRBD1 or TRBD2 (6 bases each). CDR1 and CDR2 from the germline V gene are SGHVS and FNYEAQ. The V end lost 5 bases, the J end lost 6 bases, and 23 bases lay between the germline ends. The CDR3 totals 17 residues. The CDR3 DNA reads TGTGCCAGCAGCCTAACCCTAGGGGGGTATATCTCCAATGAGCAGTTCTTC. Translation: CASSLTLGGYISNEQFF.

V is TRBV20-1 and J is TRBJ2-3; D not resolved. The length of the CDR3 is 16 residues. The V end was cut by 0 bases, the J end by 1 base, with 14 bases between. CDR1 and CDR2 (germline): DFQATT, SNEGSKA (reference sequence). The CDR3 loop reads CSARDLARRGTDTQYF. DNA for the CDR3: TGCAGTGCTAGAGATTTAGCCAGAAGGGGCACAGATACGCAGTATTTT.

A note on this clonotype: One end of the junction is discordant with germline, which a read error may explain. The chain recombines TRBV11-2 with TRBJ2-7, with D perhaps matching TRBD1 (6 bases). Germline V gene sequence: CDR1 SGHAT, CDR2 FQNNGV. The CDR3 extends over 15 amino acids. The CDR3 region has the DNA TGTGCCAGCAGCTTGACAGGCGTACCATCCTACGAGCGGTACTTC. This codes for CASSLTGVPSYERYF.

V is TRBV6-2 or TRBV6-3 and J is TRBJ2-3; D is possibly TRBD1 or TRBD2 (5 bases each). CDR1 and CDR2 from the germline V gene are MNHEY and SVGEGT. Trimming stripped 10 bases from V and 2 bases from J, with 16 bases between. The CDR3 sequence is 14 residues long. CDR3 region: CANTPWGFTDTQYF. The CDR3 DNA sequence: TGTGCCAACACCCCATGGGGGTTCACAGATACGCAGTATTTT.

This clonotype turned up a few times. The chain employs TRBV24-1 and TRBJ2-1; the match to TRBD2 covers 7 bases. The V gene end was trimmed by 5 bases and the J gene end by 8 bases; junction bases not matched to a gene: 5. This CDR3 region has 13 residues. Germline CDR1 reads KGHDR; CDR2 reads SFDVKD. The CDR3 DNA reads as TGTGCCACCAGTGTTGGGGGGAGGGATGAGCAGTTCTTC. Translating it yields CATSVGGRDEQFF.

This clonotype came up a few times. The chain has TRBV29-1 and TRBJ2-6; D assignment may be TRBD1 or TRBD2 (5 bases each). CDR3 length: 18 amino acids. V gave up 5 bases and J gave up 0 bases, with 20 bases separating them. Germline CDR1 reads SQVTM; CDR2 reads ANQGSEA. CDR3 region: CSVTIRDQLYSGANVLTF. CDR3 nucleotides: TGCAGCGTTACGATCCGGGACCAACTTTACTCTGGGGCCAACGTCCTGACTTTC.

The gene calls are TRBV10-3 and TRBJ2-1; 8 nucleotides match TRBD2. V was pared by 6 bases and J by 3 bases, with 10 bases of the junction left unmatched. CDR1 and CDR2 from the germline V gene are ENHRY and SYGVKD. The CDR3 is made up of 16 amino acids. The CDR3 region is CAIRKTIAGHYNEQFF. Written as DNA, the CDR3 is TGTGCCATCAGGAAGACCATAGCGGGGCACTACAATGAGCAGTTCTTC.

The sample holds one count of this clonotype. The chain carries TRBV20-1 and TRBJ1-2, with 8 bases identical to TRBD1. Per the germline V gene, CDR1 is DFQATT and CDR2 is SNEGSKA (reference sequence). The CDR3 covers 12 residues. This CDR3 is CRAGQGGWGYTF. CDR3 DNA sequence: TGCAGGGCCGGACAGGGCGGTTGGGGCTACACCTTC.

The chain joins TRBV20-1 to TRBJ2-5; possibly TRBD1 or TRBD2 for D (6 bases each). Trimming stripped 5 bases from V and 5 bases from J, with 21 bases between. Germline CDR1 is DFQATT and CDR2 is SNEGSKA (reference sequence). This CDR3 comprises 15 residues. The DNA of the CDR3 is TGCAGTGCTGGCAAGAACCTAGGAGGGGGGGAGACCCAGTACTTC. It specifies CSAGKNLGGGETQYF.

The genes are TRBV7-2 and TRBJ1-2; D perhaps matches TRBD1 (6 bases). Per the germline V gene, CDR1 is SGHTA and CDR2 is FQGNSA. This CDR3 spans 15 amino acids. V gave up 4 bases and J gave up 6 bases, with 18 bases separating them. Here the CDR3 DNA reads TGTGCCAGCAGCTCCGCCGGACAGAGTAGAGATGGCTACACCTTC. This codes for CASSSAGQSRDGYTF. Filled out from reference TRBV7-2 and TRBJ1-2, the complete variable domain reads GAGVSQSPSNKVTEKGKDVELRCDPISGHTALYWYRQSLGQGLEFLIYFQGNSAPDKSGLPSDRFSAERTGGSVSTLTIQRTQQEDSAVYLCASSSAGQSRDGYTFGSGTRLTVV.

This clonotype showed up just a few times. The chain links TRBV12-3 or TRBV12-4 to TRBJ2-1; the D gene is possibly TRBD2 (6 bases). The V end was cut by 3 bases, the J end by 12 bases, with 21 bases between. This CDR3 region has 15 residues. CDR3 in amino acids: CASSFNSVPGSGQFF. In nucleotides, the CDR3 is TGTGCCAGCAGTTTTAACAGCGTGCCCGGGAGCGGGCAGTTCTTC.

This CDR3 is CSVRWANNQPQHF. Here the CDR3 DNA reads TGCAGCGTTCGGTGGGCGAACAATCAGCCCCAGCATTTT. The chain links TRBV29-1 to TRBJ1-5, with unresolved D. The CDR3 runs 13 residues. Looked up from germline, CDR1 is SQVTM and CDR2 is ANQGSEA. With 5 bases removed from V and 3 bases from J, the gap between germline ends came to 11 bases.